These 24 T cell receptor beta chains were all obtained from the same sample, sequenced in a study of T cell responses to AZD1222 COVID-19 vaccine. Assay used: immunoSEQ multiplex PCR; TCRdb lists only in-frame clones, some missing. The sample consists of 65,000 to 90,000 clones, roughly nine tenths of them appearing once. Here the sequenced sample was peripheral blood, taken 28 days after the second AZD1222 dose. The receptor source for this set is an adult who received the AZD1222 COVID-19 vaccine.

The J gene is TRBJ2-1, the V gene TRBV5-5; D remains unclear. V lost 4 bases and J 7 bases, leaving 6 bases between the germline ends. Germline CDR1 reads SGHKS; CDR2 reads YYEKEE (reference sequence). This CDR3 spans 11 amino acids. The CDR3 nucleotides read TGTGCCAGCAGCCCCTCAAATGAGCAGTTCTTC. Residues: CASSPSNEQFF.

This chain uses TRBV28 with TRBJ2-5; 8 bases match TRBD2. Germline V CDR1 and CDR2: MDHEN, SYDVKM. The CDR3 length is 14 residues. V shed 6 bases, J shed 7 bases, and the junction held 10 bases outside the gene matches. CDR3 in amino acids: CASRLAGTRGTQYF. The CDR3 DNA reads as TGTGCCAGCAGGCTAGCGGGTACTAGGGGGACCCAGTACTTC.

The chain has TRBV6-4 and TRBJ1-4; 7 positions match TRBD1. This CDR3 is built from 14 residues. CDR1 and CDR2 from the germline V gene are MRHNA and SNTAGT. The trim removed 5 bases at V and 2 bases at J, leaving 2 bases unmatched. The CDR3 nucleotides are TGTGCCAGCAGTCCGACAGGGACTAATGAAAAACTGTTTTTT. Its protein product is CASSPTGTNEKLFF.

The chain couples TRBV11-3 to TRBJ1-1; D gene ambiguous. Trimming took 8 bases from V and 2 from J, leaving 12 bases between them. Germline CDR1 is SGHNT and CDR2 is YENEEA. CDR3 length: 13 residues. DNA for the CDR3: TGTGCCAGCCGGAGGGTTGGAAACACTGAAGCTTTCTTT. This encodes CASRRVGNTEAFF.

This clone has a handful of counts. This sequence joins TRBV24-1 and TRBJ2-2, with D unclear. Between the trimmed V and J ends, which lost 5 bases and 8 bases, there was a span of 14 bases. Per the germline V gene, CDR1 is KGHDR and CDR2 is SFDVKD. The CDR3 has 14 amino acids. CDR3: CATSAYPGTGELFF. As DNA, the CDR3 is TGTGCCACCAGTGCCTACCCGGGCACGGGGGAGCTGTTTTTT.

The chain uses TRBV19 and TRBJ1-2; 9 nucleotides align to TRBD1. CDR1 LNHDA and CDR2 SQIVND come from the germline V gene (reference sequence). V lost 4 bases and J lost 2; bases outside the gene matches: 8. The CDR3 is made up of 16 amino acids. The CDR3 protein is CASSSDTGGLNYGYTF. CDR3 in DNA: TGTGCCAGTAGTAGTGATACAGGGGGCCTAAACTATGGCTACACCTTC.

As DNA, the CDR3 is TGTGCCAGCAGCGTAGACGGGACAGGGGTTCGAGAGACCCAGTACTTC. This codes for CASSVDGTGVRETQYF. The chain is built from TRBV9 and TRBJ2-5; 10 nucleotides agree with TRBD1. Germline CDR1 SGDLS, CDR2 YYNGEE. The CDR3 has 16 amino acids. V dropped 0 bases and J dropped 4; count of bases not matched to a gene: 6. The full variable domain, in which reference TRBV9 and TRBJ2-5 provide the parts outside the CDR3, is DSGVTQTPKHLITATGQRVTLRCSPRSGDLSVYWYQQSLDQGLQFLIQYYNGEERAKGNILERFSAQQFPDLHSELNLSSLELGDSALYFCASSVDGTGVRETQYFGPGTRLLVL.

This rearrangement joins TRBV3-1 (or the pseudogene TRBV3-2) to TRBJ2-2; no reliable D call. Germline V gene lookup returns CDR1 LGHDT and CDR2 YNNKEL (reference sequence). There are 16 residues in the CDR3. Trimming took 0 bases from V and 2 from J, leaving 10 bases between them. The CDR3 DNA reads as TGTGCCAGCAGCCAAGATTTGGCGGTAAACACCGGGGAGCTGTTTTTT. It translates to CASSQDLAVNTGELFF.

The chain carries TRBV11-3 and TRBJ2-5, with D possibly being TRBD2 (5 bases). The germline V and J ends were trimmed by 5 bases and 4 bases, with 14 bases remaining between them. This CDR3 contains 14 residues. Germline CDR1 SGHNT, CDR2 YENEEA. CDR3: CASSHRRMGETQYF. CDR3 coding DNA: TGTGCCAGCAGCCATAGGAGGATGGGAGAGACCCAGTACTTC.

This rearrangement joins TRBV15 to TRBJ2-3; D unresolved. In germline, CDR1 is LNHNV, CDR2 YYDKDF (reference sequence). CDR3 length: 15 residues. Deletions cut 2 bases from V and 5 bases from J, with 14 bases between. CDR3 sequence (DNA): TGTGCCACCAGCAGATCCCGTGAGAGATTAGATACGCAGTATTTT. Translated: CATSRSRERLDTQYF.

The V call is TRBV12-5, the J call TRBJ1-2; the match to TRBD1 covers 10 bases. V lost 2 bases and J lost 6; bases outside the gene matches: 9. Germline CDR1 is LGHNT and CDR2 is FRNRAP. The CDR3 spans 16 residues. CDR3 DNA: TGTGCTAGTGGTTTGCCGCCGGGACAGGGGTTAGATGGCTACACCTTC. Its translation is CASGLPPGQGLDGYTF.

This chain connects TRBV18 to TRBJ1-4, with D uncertain. The CDR3 loop spans 12 amino acids. Germline V gives CDR1 KGHSH, CDR2 LQKENI. The V end lost 2 bases, the J end lost 8 bases, and 6 bases lay between the germline ends. Here the CDR3 reads CASSPTDEKLFF. The DNA for the CDR3 is TGTGCCAGCTCACCAACGGACGAAAAACTGTTTTTT.

This clone was counted once. The CDR3 DNA is TGCGCCAGCAGCCAAGCGGGAAACCGGGGCCTTAATGAAAAACTGTTTTTT. Protein product: CASSQAGNRGLNEKLFF. The chain carries TRBV4-1 and TRBJ1-4; D possibly corresponds to TRBD1 (5 bases). CDR1 and CDR2 from the germline V gene are MGHRA and YSYEKL. The CDR3 is 17 residues long. Between the trimmed V and J ends, which lost 1 base and 4 bases, there was a span of 16 bases.

This chain uses TRBV5-1 with TRBJ2-7; TRBD2 aligns across 10 bases. The V gene's germline CDR1 is SGHRS and CDR2 YFSETQ. J gave up 5 bases and V 0 bases, and 11 bases lay outside the gene matches. This CDR3 is 17 amino acids long. CDR3 amino acids: CASSLVAHSGGRDEQYF. The CDR3 nucleotides read TGCGCCAGCAGCTTGGTGGCCCATAGCGGGGGGAGGGACGAGCAGTACTTC.

This chain uses TRBV3-1 (or the pseudogene TRBV3-2) with TRBJ1-1; D gene unclear. Germline V gene data show CDR1 as LGHDT and CDR2 as YNNKEL (reference sequence). The CDR3 spans 12 residues. Trimming left V 0 bases short and J 6 bases short, with 5 bases between. Here the CDR3 DNA reads TGTGCCAGCAGCCAAGATGAGGCTGAAGCTTTCTTT. Amino acids: CASSQDEAEAFF.

This chain connects TRBV11-3 to TRBJ1-5, with 9 positions matching TRBD1. Trimming removed 5 bases from V and 0 bases from J; junction bases left unmatched: 5. There are 16 residues in the CDR3. The germline CDR1 and CDR2 sequences are SGHNT and YENEEA. CDR3 in amino acids: CASSPRQGVSNQPQHF. DNA for the CDR3: TGTGCCAGCAGCCCCCGACAGGGGGTTAGCAATCAGCCCCAGCATTTT. The full variable domain, with the rest looked up from reference TRBV11-3 and TRBJ1-5, is EAGVVQSPRYKIIEKKQPVAFWCNPISGHNTLYWYLQNLGQGPELLIRYENEEAVDDSQLPKDRFSAERLKGVDSTLKIQPAELGDSAVYLCASSPRQGVSNQPQHFGDGTRLSIL.

V usage is TRBV5-5 and J usage is TRBJ1-2; possibly TRBD1 for D (5 bases). The CDR3 consists of 14 residues. Trimming removed 0 bases at V and 3 bases at J, with 9 bases between. CDR1 is SGHKS and CDR2 is YYEKEE in the germline V gene (reference sequence). CDR3 nucleotide sequence: TGTGCCAGCAGCTTGGTCGGGGGATACTATGGCTACACCTTC. Protein sequence: CASSLVGGYYGYTF. The complete variable domain, with remaining parts taken from reference TRBV5-5 and TRBJ1-2, reads DAGVTQSPTHLIKTRGQQVTLRCSPISGHKSVSWYQQVLGQGPQFIFQYYEKEERGRGNFPDRFSARQFPNYSSELNVNALLLGDSALYLCASSLVGGYYGYTFGSGTRLTVV.

The V and J genes are TRBV2 and TRBJ1-2; a weak D match, TRBD1 (5 bases). The CDR3 contains 14 residues. V was clipped by 4 bases and J by 4 bases, with 13 bases between them. CDR1 is SNHLY, CDR2 FYNNEI, per germline. CDR3 coding DNA: TGTGCCAGCAGTGCCCAGGGCAGGAGCTATGGCTACACCTTC. It yields the protein CASSAQGRSYGYTF.

The chain carries TRBV9 and TRBJ2-2; unclear D gene. The V end was cut by 3 bases, the J end by 1 base, with 13 bases between. CDR3 length: 16 amino acids. Germline V gives CDR1 SGDLS, CDR2 YYNGEE. The CDR3 spells CASSARVTVNTGELFF. The CDR3, as DNA: TGTGCCAGCAGCGCCCGAGTGACCGTGAACACCGGGGAGCTGTTTTTT.

The V and J genes are TRBV6-1 and TRBJ1-1; a possible D gene is TRBD1 (6 bases). Germline V lookup: CDR1 MNHNS, CDR2 SASEGT. This CDR3 is 14 amino acids long. The V end lost 3 bases, the J end lost 1 base, and 9 bases lay between the germline ends. CDR3 sequence: CASSDRGKNTEAFF. In nucleotides, the CDR3 is TGTGCCAGCAGTGACAGGGGCAAGAACACTGAAGCTTTCTTT.

There are a few counts of this clone. CDR3 protein: CASSQTGDYGYTF. DNA for the CDR3: TGTGCCAGCAGTCAAACAGGGGACTATGGCTACACCTTC. The chain couples TRBV12-3 or TRBV12-4 to TRBJ1-2; 7 bases line up with TRBD1. Germline trimming cut 5 bases from V and 3 bases from J; bases unmatched to any gene: 3. The CDR3 spans 13 residues.

This clone was seen a handful of times. V usage is TRBV27 and J usage is TRBJ1-6; D gene unclear. CDR3 size: 13 residues. Germline CDR1 reads MNHEY; CDR2 reads SMNVEV (reference sequence). Trimming stripped 7 bases from V and 1 base from J, with 5 bases between. Here the CDR3 DNA reads TGTGCCAGCAAGAGATCCTATAATTCACCCCTCCACTTT. Its translation is CASKRSYNSPLHF.

The chain employs TRBV6-1 and TRBJ2-7, with D perhaps TRBD2 (6 bases). The germline V gene has CDR1 MNHNS and CDR2 SASEGT. This CDR3 contains 14 residues. V shed 1 base and J shed 7 bases, with 14 bases lying between them. In DNA form, the CDR3 reads TGTGCCAGCAGTGAAGAGTTCGTCGGAGGGGAGCAGTACGTC. Its protein is CASSEEFVGGEQYV.

This sequence joins TRBV6-5 and TRBJ2-2; D not certain. From germline, CDR1 is MNHEY and CDR2 SVGAGI. V gave up 2 bases and J gave up 0 bases, with 10 bases separating them. The CDR3 runs to 16 residues. The CDR3 DNA is TGTGCCAGCAGTTACCTCAGGTTCTCGAACACCGGGGAGCTGTTTTTT. Translation: CASSYLRFSNTGELFF.